Listed below are T cell receptor beta chains from one sample, sequenced in a study of cytomegalovirus exposure and HLA in healthy donors. Sequencing was performed with immunoSEQ multiplex PCR; in TCRdb, only in-frame clones are kept and a portion is missing. The sample lists a few hundred thousand clones; around 80% were seen once. The sample was PBMCs. The receptors here all came from a woman aged 60-70 years in good health and CMV-seropositive. CDR3s include the opening cysteine and the closing phenylalanine or tryptophan. A D gene is named only where the DNA matches it firmly. Clone size, where shown, is once, few, many, or a class for clones that have expanded.

V gene: TRBV5-1
J gene: TRBJ2-2
D gene: TRBD1
clone size: few
CDR3 DNA: TGCGCCAGCAGCCTTGCGATTCAGGGGGCCGGGGAGCTGTTTTTT
CDR3 protein: CASSLAIQGAGELFF

V gene: TRBV6-6
J gene: TRBJ1-2
D gene: TRBD1
clone size: .
CDR3 DNA: TGTGCCAGCAGTCTAACCCAGGGACAGGGCTACACCTTC
CDR3 protein: CASSLTQGQGYTF

V gene: TRBV19
J gene: TRBJ2-5
D gene: TRBD2
clone size: .
CDR3 DNA: TGTGCCAGTAGTAACCGGGGGGGAGAGACCCAGTACTTC
CDR3 protein: CASSNRGGETQYF

V gene: TRBV5-4
J gene: TRBJ2-1
D gene: .
clone size: .
CDR3 DNA: TGTGCCAGCAGCTTGCAGGCAGAACGAGAGCAGTTCTTC
CDR3 protein: CASSLQAEREQFF

V gene: TRBV5-1
J gene: TRBJ2-7
D gene: .
clone size: once
CDR3 DNA: TGCGCCAGCAGCTTGGTTGATGCGGGCTCCTACGAGCAGTACTTC
CDR3 protein: CASSLVDAGSYEQYF

V gene: TRBV4-2
J gene: TRBJ2-5
D gene: TRBD1
clone size: few
CDR3 DNA: TGTGCCAGCAGCCAAGGACTGTCGGGCAGGGGGGAGACCCAGTACTTC
CDR3 protein: CASSQGLSGRGETQYF

V gene: TRBV10-3
J gene: TRBJ1-2
D gene: TRBD1
clone size: .
CDR3 DNA: TGTGCCATCACCGAGGGACAGAACTATGGCTACACCTTC
CDR3 protein: CAITEGQNYGYTF

V gene: TRBV6-1
J gene: TRBJ2-2
D gene: TRBD2
clone size: .
CDR3 DNA: TGTGCCAGCAGTGACAAGGGAGGGCCCGGGGAGCTGTTTTTT
CDR3 protein: CASSDKGGPGELFF

V gene: TRBV6-1
J gene: TRBJ1-2
D gene: .
clone size: few
CDR3 DNA: TGTGCTGTTCGGACGGAGGGAAACTATGGCTACACCTTC
CDR3 protein: CAVRTEGNYGYTF

V gene: TRBV2
J gene: TRBJ1-5
D gene: TRBD1
clone size: .
CDR3 DNA: TGTGCCAGCAGTGGACAGGGTGGGGAGCAGCCCCAGCATTTT
CDR3 protein: CASSGQGGEQPQHF

V gene: TRBV30
J gene: TRBJ2-3
D gene: TRBD2
clone size: .
CDR3 DNA: TGTGCCTGGACCACCGGGACTAGCGGTACAGATACGCAGTATTTT
CDR3 protein: CAWTTGTSGTDTQYF

V gene: TRBV5-1
J gene: TRBJ1-2
D gene: .
clone size: .
CDR3 DNA: TGCGCCAGCAGGACGGACAGCGACTATGGCTACACCTTC
CDR3 protein: CASRTDSDYGYTF

V gene: TRBV7-7
J gene: TRBJ2-3
D gene: TRBD1
clone size: once
CDR3 DNA: TGTGCCAGCAGCCCCCAGGGGGTGGGCTCTAGCACAGATACGCAGTATTTT
CDR3 protein: CASSPQGVGSSTDTQYF

V gene: TRBV19
J gene: TRBJ2-3
D gene: TRBD2
clone size: .
CDR3 DNA: TGTGCCAGTAGTTCTGGACTAGCGAGAATCACAGATACGCAGTATTTT
CDR3 protein: CASSSGLARITDTQYF

V gene: TRBV4-2
J gene: TRBJ2-1
D gene: TRBD1
clone size: few
CDR3 DNA: TGTGCCAGCAGCCAACCACAGGGGGACAATGAGCAGTTCTTC
CDR3 protein: CASSQPQGDNEQFF

V gene: TRBV4-3
J gene: TRBJ2-7
D gene: TRBD2
clone size: .
CDR3 DNA: TGCGCCAGCAGCCCAGGATCGGGGGGGCCATACGAGCAGTACTTC
CDR3 protein: CASSPGSGGPYEQYF

V gene: TRBV7-7
J gene: TRBJ2-1
D gene: TRBD2
clone size: .
CDR3 DNA: TGTGCCAGCAGCTTGGGACTAGCGGGTATCGATGAGCAGTTCTTC
CDR3 protein: CASSLGLAGIDEQFF

V gene: TRBV6-5
J gene: TRBJ1-2
D gene: TRBD1
clone size: .
CDR3 DNA: TGTGCCAGCAGTTTTCCTCGGACAGGGGGATTCTATGGCTACACCTTC
CDR3 protein: CASSFPRTGGFYGYTF

V gene: TRBV7-2
J gene: TRBJ2-5
D gene: .
clone size: .
CDR3 DNA: TGTGCCAGCAGCTTTACAGGGCAAGAGACCCAGTACTTC
CDR3 protein: CASSFTGQETQYF

V gene: TRBV10-2
J gene: TRBJ1-3
D gene: .
clone size: few
CDR3 DNA: TGCGCCAGCCAGGCAGGGGCTGGAAACACCATATATTTT
CDR3 protein: CASQAGAGNTIYF